This T cell receptor beta chain was profiled in a study of blood T cell repertoires in COVID-19. TCRdb's table, derived via immunoSEQ multiplex PCR, lists solely in-frame clones and lacks some. The sample records around 200,000 clones, about nine tenths being singletons. Looked up from germline, CDR1 is KGHSH and CDR2 is LQKENI. CDR3 length: 15 amino acids. After removal of 5 bases from V and 8 bases from J, the junction contained 9 bases not matched to a gene. The chain recombines TRBV18 with TRBJ1-2; 12 bases map to TRBD1. The sequencing input was PBMCs or T cells enriched from blood (not recorded which). The sequence was collected from a woman between 40 and 50 years old with acute COVID-19. CDR3 amino acids: CASSEGQGAPEGYTF. The DNA for the CDR3 is TGTGCCAGCTCAGAGGGACAGGGGGCGCCTGAAGGCTACACCTTC.